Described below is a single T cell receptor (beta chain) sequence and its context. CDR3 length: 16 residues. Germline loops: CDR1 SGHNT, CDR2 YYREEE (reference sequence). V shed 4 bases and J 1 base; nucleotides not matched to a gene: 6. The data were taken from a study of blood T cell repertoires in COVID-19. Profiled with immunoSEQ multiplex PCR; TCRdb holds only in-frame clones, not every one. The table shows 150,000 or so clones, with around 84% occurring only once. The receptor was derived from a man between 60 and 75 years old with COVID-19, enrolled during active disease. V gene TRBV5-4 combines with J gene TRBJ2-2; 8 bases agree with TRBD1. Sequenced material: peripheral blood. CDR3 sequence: CASSQTGAGNTGELFF. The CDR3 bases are TGTGCCAGCAGCCAGACAGGGGCGGGGAACACCGGGGAGCTGTTTTTT.